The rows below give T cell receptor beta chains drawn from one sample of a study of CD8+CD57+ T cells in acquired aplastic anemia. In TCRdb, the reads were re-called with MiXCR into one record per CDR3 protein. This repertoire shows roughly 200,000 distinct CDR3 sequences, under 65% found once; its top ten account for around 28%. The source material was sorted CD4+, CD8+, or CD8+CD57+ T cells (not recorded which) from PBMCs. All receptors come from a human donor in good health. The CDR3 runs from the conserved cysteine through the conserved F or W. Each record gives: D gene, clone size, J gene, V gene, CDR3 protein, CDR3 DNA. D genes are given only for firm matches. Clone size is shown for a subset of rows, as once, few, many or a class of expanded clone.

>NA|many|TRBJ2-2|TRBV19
CASSIGGTGELFF
TGTGCCAGTAGTATTGGCGGCACCGGGGAGCTGTTTTTT
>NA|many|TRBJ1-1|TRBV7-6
CASSPLMGVLGEAFF
TGTGCCAGCAGCCCCCTCATGGGGGTTTTAGGTGAAGCTTTCTTT
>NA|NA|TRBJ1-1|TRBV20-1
CSAGRQVGTEVFF
TGCAGTGCTGGCCGACAGGTAGGCACTGAAGTTTTCTTT
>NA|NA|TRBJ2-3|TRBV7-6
CASSSDFPQNTDTQYF
TGTGCCAGCAGCTCCGACTTTCCTCAAAACACAGATACGCAGTATTTT
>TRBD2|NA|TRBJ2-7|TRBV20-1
CSATGLAGEVVQYF
TGCAGTGCAACGGGACTAGCGGGAGAGGTTGTGCAGTACTTC
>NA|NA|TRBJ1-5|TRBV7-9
CASSSQGSNQPQHF
TGTGCCAGCAGCTCTCAGGGGAGCAATCAGCCCCAGCATTTT
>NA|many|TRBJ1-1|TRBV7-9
CASTDVGGTEAFF
TGTGCCAGCACAGACGTAGGGGGGACTGAAGCTTTCTTT
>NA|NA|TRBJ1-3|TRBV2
CASVSSGFENTIYF
TGTGCCAGTGTGTCTTCCGGTTTCGAAAACACCATATATTTT
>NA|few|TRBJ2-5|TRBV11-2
CASSPYQDTLYF
TGTGCCAGCAGTCCGTACCAAGACACCCTGTACTTC
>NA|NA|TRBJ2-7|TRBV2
CASSEGAGRLTYEQYF
TGTGCCAGCAGTGAGGGCGCGGGACGCCTAACCTACGAGCAGTACTTC
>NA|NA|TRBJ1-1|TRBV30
CAWWNRENTEAFF
TGTGCCTGGTGGAACAGGGAGAACACTGAAGCTTTCTTT
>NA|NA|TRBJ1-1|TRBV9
CASSVVPKTGEAFF
TGTGCCAGCAGCGTAGTCCCGAAGACAGGTGAAGCTTTCTTT
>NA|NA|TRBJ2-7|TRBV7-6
CASSPVVRTNLHEQYF
TGTGCCAGCAGCCCTGTTGTCCGGACTAATCTCCACGAGCAGTACTTC
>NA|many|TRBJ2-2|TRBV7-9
CASSLVGANTGELFF
TGTGCCAGCAGCTTAGTGGGGGCGAACACCGGGGAGCTGTTTTTT
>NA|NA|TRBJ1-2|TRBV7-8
CASSLGGVRDYGYTF
TGTGCCAGCAGCTTAGGAGGGGTTCGTGACTATGGCTACACCTTC
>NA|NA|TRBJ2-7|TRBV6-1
CASRVAGEQYF
TGTGCCAGCAGGGTGGCGGGAGAGCAGTACTTC
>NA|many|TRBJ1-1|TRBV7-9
CASSLRGEPEAFF
TGTGCCAGCAGCCTCCGCGGGGAACCTGAAGCTTTCTTT
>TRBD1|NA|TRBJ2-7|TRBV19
CASSIPAGGLYEQYF
TGTGCCAGTAGTATTCCGGCAGGGGGCTTGTACGAGCAGTACTTC
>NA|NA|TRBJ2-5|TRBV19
CASSMGRGETQYF
TGTGCCAGTAGTATGGGTAGGGGAGAGACCCAGTACTTC
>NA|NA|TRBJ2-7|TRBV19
CASSITTGAYEQYF
TGTGCCAGTAGTATTACGACGGGGGCCTACGAGCAGTACTTC
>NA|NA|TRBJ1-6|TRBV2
CASCRQDNSRLHF
TGTGCCAGCTGCCGACAGGATAATTCACGCCTCCACTTT
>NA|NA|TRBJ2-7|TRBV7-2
CASSLEAFYEQYF
TGTGCCAGCAGCTTAGAGGCCTTTTACGAGCAGTACTTC
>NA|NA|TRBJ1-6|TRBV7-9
CASSLERGTPLHF
TGTGCCAGCAGCTTAGAGCGGGGGACACCCCTCCACTTT
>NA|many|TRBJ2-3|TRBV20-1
CSARDPAVLVYF
TGCAGTGCTAGAGATCCCGCGGTTCTAGTGTATTTT
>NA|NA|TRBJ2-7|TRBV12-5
CASGLSREDHEQYF
TGTGCTAGTGGTTTGAGCAGGGAGGACCACGAGCAGTACTTC
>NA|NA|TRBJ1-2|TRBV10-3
CAISVQDGYTF
TGTGCCATCAGTGTACAGGATGGCTACACCTTC